The 15 T cell receptor beta chains below were found in one sample sequenced in a study of cytomegalovirus exposure and HLA in healthy donors. Researchers ran the PCR with 60 Vbeta and 13 Jbeta primers. The assay was immunoSEQ multiplex PCR, and TCRdb's table has in-frame clones only and misses some. The table shows some 180,000 clones, with 80% to 85% occurring only once. The sample comprised PBMCs. Receptors were obtained from a woman aged 18-29 years in good health and CMV-seronegative.

The chain couples TRBV28 to TRBJ1-2, with 7 bases aligning to TRBD1. Germline V CDR1 and CDR2: MDHEN, SYDVKM. V was pared by 6 bases and J by 5 bases, with 9 bases of the junction left unmatched. The CDR3 contains 14 residues. The CDR3 coding sequence is TGTGCCAGCAGCCCGGGGGACAGCCCGTATGGCTACACCTTC. Translation: CASSPGDSPYGYTF.

The chain carries TRBV28 and TRBJ2-5; the match to TRBD2 covers 8 bases. J was trimmed by 4 bases and V by 4 bases; bases with no gene match: 8. The CDR3 is made up of 15 amino acids. Germline lookup yields CDR1 MDHEN and CDR2 SYDVKM. The CDR3 spells CASSSAGLGAETQYF. CDR3 DNA: TGTGCCAGCAGTTCAGCGGGACTAGGCGCAGAGACCCAGTACTTC.

The chain uses TRBV19 and TRBJ2-3; D gene ambiguous. The CDR3 consists of 16 residues. Germline CDR1 and CDR2: LNHDA and SQIVND (reference sequence). With 6 bases removed from V and 0 bases from J, the gap between germline ends came to 16 bases. The CDR3 region is CASRATPVTSTDTQYF. The CDR3 bases are TGTGCCAGTAGGGCGACCCCCGTGACTAGCACAGATACGCAGTATTTT.

The rearrangement uses TRBV30 and TRBJ2-1; TRBD2 aligns across 10 bases. The germline V gene has CDR1 GTSNPN and CDR2 SVGIG (reference sequence). This CDR3 has 15 amino acids. Trimming cost V 3 bases and J 3 bases; bases outside gene matches: 5. For the CDR3, the DNA is TGTGCCTGGAGGGCTAGCGGGAGTCTCTACAATGAGCAGTTCTTC. This sequence encodes CAWRASGSLYNEQFF.

The V gene is TRBV5-8, the J gene TRBJ2-5; D unclear. CDR1 is SGHTS and CDR2 is YDEGEE in the germline V gene. Trimming pared 3 bases from V and 5 bases from J, leaving 8 bases between. The CDR3 extends over 12 amino acids. CDR3 sequence reads: CASSSLAETQYF. CDR3 DNA: TGTGCCAGCAGCTCTCTCGCGGAGACCCAGTACTTC. Full variable domain (rest looked up from reference TRBV5-8 and TRBJ2-5): EAGVTQSPTHLIKTRGQQATLRCSPISGHTSVYWYQQALGLGLQFLLWYDEGEERNRGNFPPRFSGRQFPNYSSELNVNALELEDSALYLCASSSLAETQYFGPGTRLLVL.

This clone was picked up one time. The V and J genes are TRBV27 and TRBJ1-5, with 8 bases that match TRBD1. Germline values: CDR1 MNHEY, CDR2 SMNVEV (reference sequence). The CDR3 is 14 amino acids. With 5 bases clipped from V and 5 bases from J, the junction kept 5 bases outside the gene matches. CDR3 in amino acids: CASSTGQGYQPQHF. The CDR3 coding sequence is TGTGCCAGCAGTACTGGACAGGGTTATCAGCCCCAGCATTTT.

The chain joins TRBV29-1 to TRBJ2-1; TRBD2 aligns across 7 bases. V shed 3 bases and J 0 bases; nucleotides not matched to a gene: 8. The CDR3 sequence is 16 residues long. From germline, CDR1 is SQVTM and CDR2 ANQGSEA. Written as DNA, the CDR3 is TGCAGCGTTGACTGGTGGGAGGGGAGCTCCTACAATGAGCAGTTCTTC. Translating it yields CSVDWWEGSSYNEQFF.

This chain links TRBV27 with TRBJ2-5; 8 bases agree with TRBD2. Looked up from germline, CDR1 is MNHEY and CDR2 is SMNVEV (reference sequence). V lost 1 base, J lost 4 bases, and 5 bases stayed unmatched. The CDR3 covers 15 residues. The CDR3 loop is CASSLWSGSAETQYF. The CDR3 DNA reads TGTGCCAGCAGTTTATGGAGCGGGAGTGCAGAGACCCAGTACTTC.

The gene calls are TRBV5-1 and TRBJ2-5, with 10 bases identical to TRBD2. V gave up 0 bases and J gave up 5 bases; unmatched junction bases: 7. The CDR3 loop spans 16 amino acids. Germline V gives CDR1 SGHRS, CDR2 YFSETQ. Here the CDR3 reads CASSLAGAGGPETQYF. In DNA form, the CDR3 reads TGCGCCAGCAGCTTGGCGGGAGCGGGAGGGCCGGAGACCCAGTACTTC.

CDR3 in DNA: TGTGCCAGCAGTTACGGAGCCCGCTACAGGGAGCAGTTCTTC. Protein: CASSYGARYREQFF. This chain joins TRBV27 and TRBJ2-1, with TRBD1 as a possible D gene (5 bases). Germline V gives CDR1 MNHEY, CDR2 SMNVEV (reference sequence). The CDR3 extends over 14 amino acids. The germline V and J ends were trimmed by 4 bases and 10 bases, with 17 bases remaining between them.

The chain has TRBV6-6 and TRBJ1-4; D gene unclear. Germline assignment: CDR1 MNHNY and CDR2 SVGAGI (reference sequence). V gave up 7 bases and J gave up 5 bases, with 20 bases separating them. There are 16 residues in the CDR3. The CDR3 sequence: CASISSSSLLNEKLFF. CDR3 coding DNA: TGTGCCAGCATTAGCTCCAGCTCCTTATTAAATGAAAAACTGTTTTTT.

The chain recombines TRBV18 with TRBJ2-7; 8 bases match TRBD1. CDR1 KGHSH and CDR2 LQKENI come from the germline V gene. There are 15 residues in the CDR3. The V and J ends lost 1 base and 2 bases, in that order; junction bases with no gene match: 4. The CDR3 region is CASSPRTGMPYEQYF. CDR3 in DNA: TGTGCCAGCTCACCACGGACAGGGATGCCCTACGAGCAGTACTTC.

This rearrangement joins TRBV7-9 to TRBJ1-1, with D unclear. Germline CDR1 is SEHNR and CDR2 is FQNEAQ (reference sequence). Trimming removed 0 bases at V and 3 bases at J, with 11 bases between. The CDR3 runs to 15 residues. The CDR3 sequence: CASSLAGAGYTEAFF. Written as DNA, the CDR3 is TGTGCCAGCAGCTTAGCGGGTGCGGGGTACACTGAAGCTTTCTTT.

The chain combines TRBV7-9 with TRBJ2-3; 8 nucleotides agree with TRBD2. Germline trimming cut 2 bases from V and 3 bases from J; bases unmatched to any gene: 7. Germline lookup yields CDR1 SEHNR and CDR2 FQNEAQ (reference sequence). The CDR3 runs to 16 residues. The CDR3 here is CASSLFLGLATDTQYF. CDR3 nucleotides: TGTGCCAGCAGCTTATTCCTTGGACTAGCAACAGATACGCAGTATTTT.

The gene calls are TRBV4-3 and TRBJ1-4; D uncertain. The ends were cut back, 4 bases at V and 7 bases at J, with 19 bases in the middle. The CDR3 runs 16 residues. Germline-derived CDR1 and CDR2 are LGHNA and YSLEER. The DNA of the CDR3 is TGCGCCAGCAGCCGTTTCGACGGCGGTAGTGGTGAAAAACTGTTTTTT. It codes for CASSRFDGGSGEKLFF.